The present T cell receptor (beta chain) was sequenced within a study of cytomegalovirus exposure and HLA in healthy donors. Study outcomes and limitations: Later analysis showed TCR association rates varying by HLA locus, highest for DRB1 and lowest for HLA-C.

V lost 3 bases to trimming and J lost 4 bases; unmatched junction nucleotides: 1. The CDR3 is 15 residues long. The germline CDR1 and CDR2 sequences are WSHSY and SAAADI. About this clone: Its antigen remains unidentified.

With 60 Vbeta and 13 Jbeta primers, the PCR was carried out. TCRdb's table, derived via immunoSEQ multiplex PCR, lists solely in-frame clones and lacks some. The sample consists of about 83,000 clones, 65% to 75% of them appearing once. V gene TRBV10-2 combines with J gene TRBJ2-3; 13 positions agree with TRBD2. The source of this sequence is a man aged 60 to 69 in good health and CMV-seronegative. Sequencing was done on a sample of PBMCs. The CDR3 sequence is CASSDTSGGADTQYF. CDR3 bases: TGCGCCAGCAGTGATACTAGCGGGGGGGCAGATACGCAGTATTTT.